This TCR beta chain stems from a study of vaccination and CD4 T cells after COVID-19. Study-level information: Timing of post-vaccine sample collection was a median 72 days after dose two, with a range of 14 to 241.

The germline V gene has CDR1 SNHLY and CDR2 FYNNEI. CDR3 length equals 16 residues. The V and J ends lost 2 bases and 6 bases, in that order; junction bases with no gene match: 11. MiXCR, applied by TCRdb to the PCR reads, yields one record per CDR3 protein. The data show some 25,000 distinct CDR3 sequences, 45% to 65% seen once. Sequencing used CD4+ T cells from blood, obtained before SARS-CoV-2 vaccination. The source is a human donor who had recovered from COVID-19. This chain joins TRBV2 and TRBJ2-7; 9 positions match TRBD2. The CDR3 protein is CASSERMGLAAREQYF. Here the CDR3 DNA reads TGTGCCAGCAGTGAACGGATGGGACTAGCCGCCCGCGAGCAGTACTTC.